Included here is one T cell receptor (beta chain) sequence, with context. Sequence at one end of the junction differs from germline and may be a read error. Profiling that covered TCR beta VDJ and CDR3 relied on genomic DNA as its template. TCRdb reprocessed the reads with MiXCR, giving one entry per CDR3 protein. The sample comprises over 150,000 distinct CDR3 sequences, 40% to 65% of which are singletons, and approximately 12% rests with the top ten. The germline gives CDR1 SGHTA, CDR2 FQGNSA. The CDR3 totals 14 residues. By flow cytometry, patients selected for sequencing had shown an expansion of CD8+CD57+ cells. The data stem from a study of CD8+CD57+ T cells in acquired aplastic anemia.

Sequencing used sorted CD4+, CD8+, or CD8+CD57+ T cells (not recorded which) from PBMCs. This receptor was taken from a human donor with aplastic anemia. The chain recombines TRBV7-2 with TRBJ1-1; 9 bases fit TRBD1. The CDR3 is CASSARTGDTEVFF. As DNA, the CDR3 is TGTGCCAGCAGCGCCCGGACAGGGGACACTGAAGTTTTCTTT.